The rows below give T cell receptor beta chains drawn from one sample of a study of blood T cell repertoires in COVID-19. Assay: immunoSEQ multiplex PCR; the TCRdb copy retains only in-frame clones and omits some. The table has nearly 250,000 clones, 86% seen once. The sequenced material came from PBMCs or T cells enriched from blood (not recorded which). The source is a woman aged 50 to 60 who had recovered from COVID-19. The CDR3 runs from the conserved cysteine through the conserved F or W. A D gene is named only where the DNA matches it firmly. Rows may omit the clone size; those that give it use once, few, many or a size class.

j_call,v_call,clone_size,d_call,cdr3_nt,cdr3_aa
TRBJ2-7,TRBV18,NA,NA,TGTGCCAGCTCACCACCTGCAGGATCCGAGCAGTACTTC,CASSPPAGSEQYF
TRBJ2-2,TRBV7-9,NA,TRBD2,TGTGCCAGCAGCCACGGGACTAGCTTTCCCGGGGAGCTGTTTTTT,CASSHGTSFPGELFF
TRBJ1-1,TRBV7-9,once,NA,TGTGCCAGCAGTCTAACAGGGCCTGCCGCTGAAGCTTTCTTT,CASSLTGPAAEAFF
TRBJ2-7,TRBV7-2,NA,TRBD1,TGTGCCAGCAGCCGGGACAGGGGAGCCGAGCAGTACTTC,CASSRDRGAEQYF
TRBJ1-1,TRBV5-1,NA,NA,TGCGCCAGCAGCTTGGAGCTGGTGAACACTGAAGCTTTCTTT,CASSLELVNTEAFF
TRBJ1-1,TRBV15,NA,NA,TGTGCCACCAGCGTCACAATGAACACTGAAGCTTTCTTT,CATSVTMNTEAFF
TRBJ2-7,TRBV9,NA,TRBD2,TGTGCCAGCAGCGTAGGCGGGGGGAGAGGGTACGAGCAGTACTTC,CASSVGGGRGYEQYF
TRBJ1-1,TRBV7-9,NA,TRBD1,TGTGCCAGCAGCTTAGCCGGGACAGAAGAAGCTTTCTTT,CASSLAGTEEAFF
TRBJ1-1,TRBV2,NA,NA,TGTGCCAGCAGTGGGGAGAGACAGGTAAACACTGAAGCTTTCTTT,CASSGERQVNTEAFF
TRBJ2-2,TRBV7-2,NA,NA,TGTGCCAGCAGCCCCTCCTATGCATTGGCGAACACCGGGGAGCTGTTTTTT,CASSPSYALANTGELFF
TRBJ2-4,TRBV2,NA,NA,TGTGCCAGCAGTGTGGGGGGAGCCAAAAACATTCAGTACTTC,CASSVGGAKNIQYF
TRBJ2-7,TRBV27,NA,NA,TGTGCCAGCAGTCAGGGGTTTCTACCTAACGAGCAGTACTTC,CASSQGFLPNEQYF
TRBJ2-5,TRBV18,NA,NA,TGTGCCAGCTCTCAAGGACTGCAGGCGGAGACCCAGTACTTC,CASSQGLQAETQYF
TRBJ1-2,TRBV28,NA,NA,TGTGCCAGCAGTCTAAACCAACACAGATATGGCTACACCTTC,CASSLNQHRYGYTF
TRBJ2-3,TRBV27,NA,TRBD2,TGTGCCAGCAGTTTACGACTAGCGGGAGGCCCCACAGATACGCAGTATTTT,CASSLRLAGGPTDTQYF
TRBJ1-5,TRBV9,NA,TRBD1,TGTGCCAGCAGCGTAGGGGACAGTACGTCTCAGCCCCAGCATTTT,CASSVGDSTSQPQHF
TRBJ1-4,TRBV28,NA,TRBD1,TGTGCCAGCAGTATACGACAGGGCCCTATTAATGAAAAACTGTTTTTT,CASSIRQGPINEKLFF
TRBJ2-1,TRBV7-9,NA,NA,TGTGCCAGCAGCCCAGCGGTCGGGGGAGGTACCTACAATGAGCAGTTCTTC,CASSPAVGGGTYNEQFF
TRBJ2-3,TRBV4-3,NA,NA,TGCGCCAGCAGCCACACCAGTACAGATACGCAGTATTTT,CASSHTSTDTQYF
TRBJ1-4,TRBV4-2,NA,NA,TGTGCCAGCAGCCAAGATCGGACCCACGGGGGTGAAAAACTGTTTTTT,CASSQDRTHGGEKLFF
TRBJ1-5,TRBV12-3/TRBV12-4,few,TRBD1,TGTGCCAGCAGTTGGGATACAGGGGCCCAGCATTTT,CASSWDTGAQHF
TRBJ1-5,TRBV19,NA,NA,TGTGCCAGTATCCCAGGGGATAGGGGCAATCAGCCCCAGCATTTT,CASIPGDRGNQPQHF
TRBJ2-2,TRBV4-3,NA,NA,TGCGCCAGCAGCCAAGATCGAGCCGGGGAGCTGTTTTTT,CASSQDRAGELFF
TRBJ1-1,TRBV4-3,few,TRBD1,TGCGCCAGCAGCCAAACCGGGACAGCCTATGAAGCTTTCTTT,CASSQTGTAYEAFF
TRBJ1-2,TRBV6-5,once,NA,TGTGCCAGCAGTTACGGCCAGGACAATGGCTACACCTTC,CASSYGQDNGYTF
TRBJ1-4,TRBV6-1,NA,NA,TGTGCCAGCAGTGAGGGGGGAGTGCGGGAAAAACTGTTTTTT,CASSEGGVREKLFF
TRBJ1-3,TRBV6-5,NA,NA,TGTGCCAGCAGTTACTCGAGCACTCGGAGTAACACCATATATTTT,CASSYSSTRSNTIYF
TRBJ1-1,TRBV7-9,once,NA,TGTGCCAGCAGCAGGGTTAGCACTGAAGCTTTCTTT,CASSRVSTEAFF
TRBJ1-2,TRBV19,NA,TRBD1,TGTGCCAGTAACTTATACAGGGGAAACTATGGCTACACCTTC,CASNLYRGNYGYTF
TRBJ2-2,TRBV9,once,NA,TGTGCCAGCAGCGCTAACACCGGGGAGCTGTTTTTT,CASSANTGELFF
TRBJ1-3,TRBV5-5,NA,TRBD1,TGTGCCAGCAGCGGGAGCCTCCGACAGGGGACGGGTCATTGGGGAAACACCATATATTTT,CASSGSLRQGTGHWGNTIYF
TRBJ1-4,TRBV4-3,NA,NA,TGCGCCAGCAGCCAAGAGCACAGGATAGAAAAACTGTTTTTT,CASSQEHRIEKLFF
TRBJ2-3,TRBV13,once,TRBD2,TGTGCCAGCAGCAAATGGGGACTAGCCGATACTAGCACAGATACGCAGTATTTT,CASSKWGLADTSTDTQYF
TRBJ1-5,TRBV19,NA,NA,TGTGCCAGTAGTAGTCAGGCCCGGCAGCCCCAGCATTTT,CASSSQARQPQHF
TRBJ2-3,TRBV7-2,NA,NA,TGTGCCAGCAGCTTAGTACGGGCAGGGGATACGCAGTATTTT,CASSLVRAGDTQYF
TRBJ2-3,TRBV6-5,NA,NA,TGTGCCAGCAGCACCCGGGCGGACAGAACAGATACGCAGTATTTT,CASSTRADRTDTQYF
TRBJ2-1,TRBV9,NA,NA,TGTGCCAGCAGCCTACAAGAGGATGAGCAGTTCTTC,CASSLQEDEQFF
TRBJ2-7,TRBV30,NA,NA,TGTGCCTGGAGTGGGACATTAGAGCAGTACTTC,CAWSGTLEQYF
TRBJ2-7,TRBV6-5,NA,NA,TGTGCCAGCTCCTACGGGGGATTGAAGTACGAGCAGTACTTC,CASSYGGLKYEQYF
TRBJ1-6,TRBV6-5,NA,NA,TGTGCCAGCAGTTACTCTCAAATGGCCAATTCACCCCTCCACTTT,CASSYSQMANSPLHF
TRBJ1-1,TRBV19,NA,TRBD1,TGTGCCAGTAGTATCAGGACAGGGAACACTGAAGCTTTCTTT,CASSIRTGNTEAFF
TRBJ2-7,TRBV7-3,NA,TRBD2,TGTGCCAGCAGCTTAAGCGGGAGTGCAAGCGAGCAGTACTTC,CASSLSGSASEQYF
TRBJ1-3,TRBV29-1,NA,NA,TGCAGCGCCTCCGGCGGGTCTGGAAACACCATATATTTT,CSASGGSGNTIYF
TRBJ2-1,TRBV5-1,NA,TRBD2,TGCGCCAGCAGCTGGACTAGCGGGGGCTACAATGAGCAGTTCTTC,CASSWTSGGYNEQFF
TRBJ2-7,TRBV4-1,once,NA,TGCGCCAGCAGCCAAGATCATCGAGGTAGCGGCTACGAGCAGTACTTC,CASSQDHRGSGYEQYF
TRBJ2-5,TRBV9,NA,TRBD1,TGTGCCAGCAGCACACCCGGGACAGCACAAGAGACCCAGTACTTC,CASSTPGTAQETQYF
TRBJ2-2,TRBV5-4,NA,TRBD2,TGTGCCAGCAGATCCGGACTAGTAGGGACCGGGGAGCTGTTTTTT,CASRSGLVGTGELFF
TRBJ1-1,TRBV30,NA,NA,TGTGCCTGGAGTGTAAGTCGGCAGGGGGAAGCTTTCTTT,CAWSVSRQGEAFF
TRBJ1-2,TRBV5-4,once,NA,TGTGCCAGCAGCTTGGACGGCGGACACTACTATGGCTACACCTTC,CASSLDGGHYYGYTF
TRBJ1-1,TRBV2,NA,TRBD1,TGTGCCAGACAGGGGTTGGGCACTGAAGCTTTCTTT,CARQGLGTEAFF
TRBJ2-7,TRBV6-2/TRBV6-3,once,NA,TGTGCCAGCAGTTACGGCGACAGCCTTCCCTACGAGCAGTACTTC,CASSYGDSLPYEQYF
TRBJ1-1,TRBV7-9,NA,NA,TGTGCCAGCAGCTTAGCAGGGGCTGAAGCTTTCTTT,CASSLAGAEAFF
TRBJ1-2,TRBV11-3,NA,NA,TGTGCCAGCAGCCCCCGAGGACTCGTTTATGGCTACACCTTC,CASSPRGLVYGYTF
TRBJ2-1,TRBV5-1,NA,NA,TGCGCCAGCAGCTTGGTTATCGGCGGAGGGGCGGTCGATGAGCAGTTCTTC,CASSLVIGGGAVDEQFF
TRBJ2-1,TRBV7-2,NA,NA,TGTGCCAGCAGCTTAGATATACTCTCCTACAATGAGCAGTTCTTC,CASSLDILSYNEQFF